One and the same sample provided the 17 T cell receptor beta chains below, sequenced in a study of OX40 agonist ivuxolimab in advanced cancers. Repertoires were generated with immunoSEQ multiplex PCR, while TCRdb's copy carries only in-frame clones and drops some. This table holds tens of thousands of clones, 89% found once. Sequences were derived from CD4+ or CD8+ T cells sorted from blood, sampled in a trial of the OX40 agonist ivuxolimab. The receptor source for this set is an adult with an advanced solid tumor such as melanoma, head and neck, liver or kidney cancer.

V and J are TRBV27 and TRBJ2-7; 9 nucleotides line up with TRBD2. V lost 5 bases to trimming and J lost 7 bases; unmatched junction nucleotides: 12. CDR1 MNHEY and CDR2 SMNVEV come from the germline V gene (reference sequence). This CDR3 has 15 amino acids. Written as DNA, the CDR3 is TGTGCCAGCAGTCCCATTGCGGGAGGGCCGCAAGAGCAGTACTTC. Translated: CASSPIAGGPQEQYF.

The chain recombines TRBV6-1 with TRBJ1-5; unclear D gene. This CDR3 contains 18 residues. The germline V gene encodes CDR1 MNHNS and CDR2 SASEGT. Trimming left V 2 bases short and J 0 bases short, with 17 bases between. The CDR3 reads CASSEKTYLVTSNQPQHF. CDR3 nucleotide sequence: TGTGCCAGCAGTGAAAAAACCTATTTGGTGACTAGCAATCAGCCCCAGCATTTT.

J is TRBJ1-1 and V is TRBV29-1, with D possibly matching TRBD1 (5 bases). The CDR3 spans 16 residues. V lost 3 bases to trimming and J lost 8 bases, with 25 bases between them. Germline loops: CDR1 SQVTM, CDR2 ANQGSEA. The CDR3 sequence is CSVDDDKGQRVGEAFF. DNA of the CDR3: TGCAGCGTTGACGACGATAAAGGACAAAGAGTTGGCGAAGCTTTCTTT.

The DNA of the CDR3 is TGTGCCTCGGGACTATCGTACCAAGAGACCCAGTACTTC. This encodes CASGLSYQETQYF. The V and J genes are TRBV15 and TRBJ2-5, with 7 bases matching TRBD2. CDR3 length equals 13 residues. V trimming: 11 bases; J trimming: 0 bases; junction bases outside the gene matches: 6. CDR1 is LNHNV and CDR2 is YYDKDF in the germline V gene (reference sequence).

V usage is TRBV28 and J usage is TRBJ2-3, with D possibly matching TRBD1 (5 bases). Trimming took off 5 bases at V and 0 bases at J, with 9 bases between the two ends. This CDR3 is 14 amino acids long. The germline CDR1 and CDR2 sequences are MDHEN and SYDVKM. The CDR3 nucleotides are TGTGCCAGCAGTCCGACAGCTAGCACAGATACGCAGTATTTT. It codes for CASSPTASTDTQYF.

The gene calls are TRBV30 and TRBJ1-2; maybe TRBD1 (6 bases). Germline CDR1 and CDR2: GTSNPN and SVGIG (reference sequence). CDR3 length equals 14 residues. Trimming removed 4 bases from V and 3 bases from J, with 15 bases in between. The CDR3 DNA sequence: TGTGCCTGGACCAAACAGGGTTCCTACTATGGCTACACCTTC. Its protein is CAWTKQGSYYGYTF.

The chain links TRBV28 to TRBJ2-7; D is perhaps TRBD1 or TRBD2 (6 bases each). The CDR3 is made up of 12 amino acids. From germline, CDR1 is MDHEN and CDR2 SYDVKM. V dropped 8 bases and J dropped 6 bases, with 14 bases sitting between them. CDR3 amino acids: CASRERGFEQYF. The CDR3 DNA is TGTGCCAGCCGGGAGAGGGGGTTCGAGCAGTACTTC.

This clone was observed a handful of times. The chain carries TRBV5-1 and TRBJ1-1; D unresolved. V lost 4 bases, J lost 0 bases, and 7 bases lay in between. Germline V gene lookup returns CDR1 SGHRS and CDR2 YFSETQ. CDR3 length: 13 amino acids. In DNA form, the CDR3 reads TGCGCCAGCAGCCTGGGCCTGAACACTGAAGCTTTCTTT. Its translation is CASSLGLNTEAFF.

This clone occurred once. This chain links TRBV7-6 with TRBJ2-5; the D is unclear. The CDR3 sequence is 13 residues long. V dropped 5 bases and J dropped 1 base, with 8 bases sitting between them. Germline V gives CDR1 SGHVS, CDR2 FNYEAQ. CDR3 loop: CASSARVQETQYF. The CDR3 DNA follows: TGTGCCAGCAGCGCTCGCGTCCAAGAGACCCAGTACTTC.

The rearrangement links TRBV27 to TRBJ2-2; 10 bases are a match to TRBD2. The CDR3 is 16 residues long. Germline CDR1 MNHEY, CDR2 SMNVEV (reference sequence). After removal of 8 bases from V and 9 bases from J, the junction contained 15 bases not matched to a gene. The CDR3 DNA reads TGTGCCAGCCCCCTCTATAGCGGGGGGAGGTCTAGGGAGCTGTTTTTT. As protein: CASPLYSGGRSRELFF.

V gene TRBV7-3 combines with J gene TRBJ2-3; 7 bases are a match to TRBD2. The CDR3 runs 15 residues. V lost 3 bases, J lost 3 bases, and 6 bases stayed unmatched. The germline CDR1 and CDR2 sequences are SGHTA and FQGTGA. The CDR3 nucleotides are TGTGCCAGCAGCTTTCTCGGCGGGAGAACAGATACGCAGTATTTT. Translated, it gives CASSFLGGRTDTQYF.

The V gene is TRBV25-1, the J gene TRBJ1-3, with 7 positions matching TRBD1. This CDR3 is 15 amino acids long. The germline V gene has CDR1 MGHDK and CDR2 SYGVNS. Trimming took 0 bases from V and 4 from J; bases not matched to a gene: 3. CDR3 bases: TGTGCCAGCAGTGAATACGACAGGGCGGGAAACACCATATATTTT. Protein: CASSEYDRAGNTIYF.

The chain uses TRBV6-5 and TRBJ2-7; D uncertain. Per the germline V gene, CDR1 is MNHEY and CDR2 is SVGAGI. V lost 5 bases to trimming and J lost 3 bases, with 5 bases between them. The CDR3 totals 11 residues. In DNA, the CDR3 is TGTGCCAGCAGTGGGATCTACGAGCAGTACTTC. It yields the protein CASSGIYEQYF.

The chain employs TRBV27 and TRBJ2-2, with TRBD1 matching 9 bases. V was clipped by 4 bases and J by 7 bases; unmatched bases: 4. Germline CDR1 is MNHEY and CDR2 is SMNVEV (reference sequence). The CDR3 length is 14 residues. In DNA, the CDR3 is TGTGCCAGCAGTTGGGACAGGGAAGACGGGGAGCTGTTTTTT. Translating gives CASSWDREDGELFF.

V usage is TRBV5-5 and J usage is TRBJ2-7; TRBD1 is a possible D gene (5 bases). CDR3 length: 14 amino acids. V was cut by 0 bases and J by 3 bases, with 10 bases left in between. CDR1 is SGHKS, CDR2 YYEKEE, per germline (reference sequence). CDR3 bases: TGTGCCAGCAGCTTGGTTCGCGACAGCTACGAGCAGTACTTC. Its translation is CASSLVRDSYEQYF.

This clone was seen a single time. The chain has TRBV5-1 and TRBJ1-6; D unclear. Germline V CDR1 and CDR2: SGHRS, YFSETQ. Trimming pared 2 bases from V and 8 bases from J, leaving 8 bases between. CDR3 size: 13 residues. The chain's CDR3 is CASSLEGDSPLHF. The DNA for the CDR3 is TGCGCCAGCAGCTTAGAGGGCGATTCACCCCTCCACTTT.

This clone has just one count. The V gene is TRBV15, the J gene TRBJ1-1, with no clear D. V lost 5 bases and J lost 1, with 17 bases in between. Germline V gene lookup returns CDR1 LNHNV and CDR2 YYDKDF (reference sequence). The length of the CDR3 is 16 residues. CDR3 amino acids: CATSGLIGQPNTEAFF. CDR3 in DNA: TGTGCCACCAGCGGTCTAATCGGGCAGCCGAACACTGAAGCTTTCTTT.